A selection of T cell receptor beta chains follows, all from one sample in a study of technical replicates of blood from a few donors. Here immunoSEQ multiplex PCR was the method, and the copy in TCRdb shows in-frame clones only, minus some. The table includes 65,000 to 95,000 clones, approximately 94% detected once. Sequenced: T cells isolated from PBMCs. Receptor source: a human donor in good health. The conserved cysteine and the conserved F or W are not part of the CDR3 here.

cdr3_aa	v_call	j_call
ASSESGTRYNEQF	TRBV6-1	TRBJ2-1
ASSIDWGRSSGNTIY	TRBV19	TRBJ1-3
ASSLLGGDRGTGNYGYT	TRBV28	TRBJ1-2
ASSNSGGRADTQY	TRBV6-1	TRBJ2-3
ASRPQAAEAF	TRBV28	TRBJ1-1
ASSLRRAGGVIDEQY	TRBV5-1	TRBJ2-7
SADTGEQY	TRBV20-1	TRBJ2-7
ASSLALQETQY	TRBV5-4	TRBJ2-5
ASSITVAGDDEQF	TRBV28	TRBJ2-1
ASSSRQGITEAF	TRBV7-2	TRBJ1-1
ASSGWGTLAEQETQY	TRBV5-1	TRBJ2-5
AIGGGVGQY	TRBV10-3	TRBJ2-7
ASSSRTDWGYT	TRBV19	TRBJ1-2
SVDGLAGGRETQY	TRBV29-1	TRBJ2-5
AWSLGGSNEKLF	TRBV30	TRBJ1-4
ASASGRVPNEQF	TRBV6-4	TRBJ2-1
ASSLFPTSGKYNEQF	TRBV7-3	TRBJ2-1
ASSSGTTGLQADTQY	TRBV28	TRBJ2-3
ASSETFYT	TRBV6-1	TRBJ1-2
ASSLTGTGSVEQY	TRBV7-3	TRBJ2-7
ASELNTEAF	TRBV27	TRBJ1-1
ASSQGKLHRINQPQH	TRBV4-1	TRBJ1-5
ASSTPGLKLGNEQF	TRBV6-6	TRBJ2-1
ASTPSGHTDTQY	TRBV6-6	TRBJ2-3
ASSRDRGYEAF	TRBV14	TRBJ1-1
ALLAGDTDTQY	TRBV30	TRBJ2-3
AWTPGQGLSEAF	TRBV30	TRBJ1-1
ASTGTGSLRTEAF	TRBV7-9	TRBJ1-1
ASSYQAGGVTDTQY	TRBV13	TRBJ2-3
ASSQEGTGGAETQY	TRBV4-3	TRBJ2-5
ASSLPLLAHYSTDTQY	TRBV28	TRBJ2-3
AWSPGRTYEQY	TRBV30	TRBJ2-7